Presented here are 27 T cell receptor beta chains from one specimen sequenced in a study of shared clonotypes between healthy human individuals. Data came from immunoSEQ multiplex PCR; TCRdb stores just in-frame clones and leaves some out. The table has 1.6 million or so clones, more than 95% seen once. Source material: naive CD4+ T cells sorted from blood. The subset is: CD45RA+ positively selected. The receptors derive from a man aged 30-40 years in good health.

V gene TRBV6-1 combines with J gene TRBJ1-5; 10 bases align to TRBD1. CDR1 MNHNS and CDR2 SASEGT come from the germline V gene. The CDR3 is 15 amino acids. Trimming removed 2 bases from V and 6 bases from J; junction bases left unmatched: 4. Written as DNA, the CDR3 is TGTGCCAGCAGTGAACGCGGGACAGGGGTTCAGCCCCAGCATTTT. The encoded protein is CASSERGTGVQPQHF.

This chain connects TRBV5-6 to TRBJ2-2, with D perhaps assigned TRBD1 or TRBD2 (6 bases each). V lost 2 bases, J lost 7 bases, and 12 bases lay in between. The CDR3 is 14 residues long. The germline gives CDR1 SGHDT, CDR2 YYEEEE. CDR3 in amino acids: CASSLGGGIGELFF. DNA of the CDR3: TGTGCCAGCAGCTTAGGAGGGGGAATCGGGGAGCTGTTTTTT. Drawing the rest from reference TRBV5-6 and TRBJ2-2, the complete variable domain is DAGVTQSPTHLIKTRGQQVTLRCSPKSGHDTVSWYQQALGQGPQFIFQYYEEEERQRGNFPDRFSGHQFPNYSSELNVNALLLGDSALYLCASSLGGGIGELFFGEGSRLTVL.

The V and J genes are TRBV11-2 and TRBJ1-4; the D gene is possibly TRBD1 (5 bases). Deletions cut 3 bases from V and 8 bases from J, with 19 bases between. Germline lookup yields CDR1 SGHAT and CDR2 FQNNGV. The CDR3 extends over 16 amino acids. CDR3 nucleotide sequence: TGTGCCAGCAGCTTGGGGCCCCGGTGGAAAGGCGAAAAACTGTTTTTT. Translating gives CASSLGPRWKGEKLFF.

The rearrangement uses TRBV2 and TRBJ2-2, with 9 bases matching TRBD1. CDR1 and CDR2 from the germline V gene are SNHLY and FYNNEI. The CDR3 has 16 amino acids. V lost 4 bases and J lost 3; bases outside the gene matches: 6. Here the CDR3 DNA reads TGTGCCAGCAGTGTATGGACAGGGGTGGACACCGGGGAGCTGTTTTTT. Encoded protein: CASSVWTGVDTGELFF. The entire variable domain, with the rest obtained from reference TRBV2 and TRBJ2-2, is as follows: EPEVTQTPSHQVTQMGQEVILRCVPISNHLYFYWYRQILGQKVEFLVSFYNNEISEKSEIFDDQFSVERPDGSNFTLKIRSTKLEDSAMYFCASSVWTGVDTGELFFGEGSRLTVL.

The V and J genes are TRBV7-3 and TRBJ2-3, with TRBD2 matching 12 bases. The CDR3 has 17 residues. Per germline, CDR1 SGHTA and CDR2 FQGTGA. V trimming: 2 bases; J trimming: 2 bases; junction bases outside the gene matches: 5. The CDR3 DNA sequence: TGTGCCAGCAGCTTATCCCGACTAGCGGGAGACACAGATACGCAGTATTTT. It codes for CASSLSRLAGDTDTQYF.

This chain joins TRBV21-1 and TRBJ2-7; TRBD1, the table's D call, was not compared with the DNA. TRBV21-1 is a known pseudogene. The CDR3 sequence is 16 residues long. For the CDR3, the DNA is TGTGCCAGCAGCAGATTGGACAGGGGGCTCTCCTACGAGCAGTACTTC. Translated: CASSRLDRGLSYEQYF.

The rearrangement joins TRBV9 to TRBJ2-7, with 7 bases that match TRBD2. This CDR3 region has 15 residues. CDR1 SGDLS and CDR2 YYNGEE come from the germline V gene. V gave up 4 bases and J gave up 2 bases; unmatched junction bases: 9. The CDR3 sequence is CASSPWGGGPYEQYF. The CDR3 region has the DNA TGTGCCAGCAGCCCCTGGGGGGGAGGGCCCTACGAGCAGTACTTC.

The J gene is TRBJ2-7, the V gene TRBV5-1, with D possibly being TRBD2 (5 bases). The CDR3 covers 13 residues. The germline V gene encodes CDR1 SGHRS and CDR2 YFSETQ. Trimming took 4 bases from V and 1 from J, leaving 9 bases between them. CDR3 sequence (DNA): TGCGCCAGCAGCCGTAGCGCGTCCTACGAGCAGTACTTC. The encoded protein is CASSRSASYEQYF.

The table lists this clone with a count of one. The rearrangement uses TRBV6-5 and TRBJ2-2; D is perhaps TRBD2 (6 bases). Germline CDR1 and CDR2: MNHEY and SVGAGI. Trimming cost V 2 bases and J 6 bases, with 13 bases left between them. The CDR3 totals 15 residues. In nucleotides, the CDR3 is TGTGCCAGCAGTTACGGGGGAGGATGGGCCGGGGAGCTGTTTTTT. Its translation: CASSYGGGWAGELFF.

This chain links TRBV19 with TRBJ2-2, with 11 positions matching TRBD2. The CDR3 length is 15 residues. Germline CDR1 and CDR2: LNHDA and SQIVND (reference sequence). The ends lost 6 bases at V and 4 bases at J; junction bases unmatched: 4. The CDR3 nucleotides read TGTGCCAGTAGGCTTACTAGCGGGAGCACCGGGGAGCTGTTTTTT. This codes for CASRLTSGSTGELFF.

The genes are TRBV5-4 and TRBJ1-2, with a tentative D call TRBD1 (6 bases). CDR3 length equals 16 residues. V was pared by 5 bases and J by 4 bases, with 21 bases between. Per the germline V gene, CDR1 is SGHNT and CDR2 is YYREEE (reference sequence). In DNA, the CDR3 is TGTGCCAGCAGTTTTAAAGGGGGACCGGTTGTCTATGGCTACACCTTC. This sequence encodes CASSFKGGPVVYGYTF.

The chain combines TRBV4-1 with TRBJ2-1, with TRBD2 matching over 10 bases. The CDR3 is 16 residues long. V dropped 3 bases and J dropped 6; count of bases not matched to a gene: 8. Germline-derived CDR1 and CDR2 are MGHRA and YSYEKL. The CDR3 DNA sequence: TGCGCCAGCAGCCACCCGGGACTAGCGAGTTCCAATGAGCAGTTCTTC. This sequence encodes CASSHPGLASSNEQFF.

This clone was seen a single time. This sequence joins TRBV6-1 and TRBJ1-2; D is perhaps TRBD1 (5 bases). The germline V and J ends were trimmed by 4 bases and 1 base, with 10 bases remaining between them. There are 14 residues in the CDR3. The germline V gene has CDR1 MNHNS and CDR2 SASEGT. This CDR3 is CASSVWGINYGYTF. The CDR3, as DNA: TGTGCCAGCAGTGTTTGGGGGATTAACTATGGCTACACCTTC.

The chain couples TRBV4-3 to TRBJ2-1; 9 bases line up with TRBD2. V trimming: 1 base; J trimming: 9 bases; junction bases outside the gene matches: 7. Germline CDR1 LGHNA, CDR2 YSLEER. This CDR3 region has 15 residues. The chain's CDR3 is CASSQGSSGKREQFF. The CDR3 bases are TGCGCCAGCAGCCAAGGCTCTAGCGGGAAACGTGAGCAGTTCTTC.

V gene TRBV18 combines with J gene TRBJ2-2, with 10 bases that match TRBD2. Germline trimming cut 1 base from V and 3 bases from J; bases unmatched to any gene: 5. Per the germline V gene, CDR1 is KGHSH and CDR2 is LQKENI. This CDR3 has 17 amino acids. CDR3 DNA sequence: TGTGCCAGCTCACCACAGAGGACTAGCGGATACACCGGGGAGCTGTTTTTT. Residues: CASSPQRTSGYTGELFF.

This rearrangement joins TRBV7-2 to TRBJ2-2; TRBD2 might be the D (5 bases). CDR3 length: 12 amino acids. V lost 7 bases, J lost 10 bases, and 13 bases lay in between. The germline CDR1 and CDR2 sequences are SGHTA and FQGNSA. The CDR3 DNA is TGTGCCAGCACGGGGAAGGGAGAGGAGCTGTTTTTT. Its protein is CASTGKGEELFF.

The V gene is TRBV11-2, the J gene TRBJ1-4, with a possible D match to TRBD1 (5 bases). Trimming removed 6 bases from V and 5 bases from J, with 13 bases in between. Germline CDR1 is SGHAT and CDR2 is FQNNGV. The CDR3 is made up of 14 amino acids. CDR3 loop: CASRSDSYNEKLFF. CDR3 bases: TGTGCCAGCAGATCCGACAGCTACAATGAAAAACTGTTTTTT.

This clone was seen a single time. V usage is TRBV18 and J usage is TRBJ1-3; no reliable D call. V dropped 4 bases and J dropped 0 bases, with 10 bases sitting between them. The CDR3 has 15 residues. Germline CDR1 is KGHSH and CDR2 is LQKENI. The CDR3 coding sequence is TGTGCCAGCTCACTGCGAGGGAGCTCTGGAAACACCATATATTTT. Amino acid sequence: CASSLRGSSGNTIYF.

V and J are TRBV11-2 and TRBJ2-3; 7 nucleotides line up with TRBD2. CDR1 is SGHAT, CDR2 FQNNGV, per germline. The CDR3 consists of 17 residues. The junction had 7 bases not matched to a gene; V was cut back by 1 base and J by 0 bases. The CDR3 reads CASSLGVSGFSTDTQYF. Here the CDR3 DNA reads TGTGCCAGCAGCTTAGGGGTTAGCGGGTTTAGCACAGATACGCAGTATTTT. Complete variable domain (other parts from reference TRBV11-2 and TRBJ2-3): EAGVAQSPRYKIIEKRQSVAFWCNPISGHATLYWYQQILGQGPKLLIQFQNNGVVDDSQLPKDRFSAERLKGVDSTLKIQPAKLEDSAVYLCASSLGVSGFSTDTQYFGPGTRLTVL.

Comments on this clone: This sample also contains other DNA sequences that code for the same CDR3. This rearrangement joins TRBV7-8 to TRBJ2-6; weak D call: TRBD2 (6 bases). V lost 2 bases and J lost 2, with 7 bases in between. Per the germline V gene, CDR1 is SGHVS and CDR2 is FQNEAQ. This CDR3 comprises 15 residues. This chain's CDR3 is CASSLSGAGANVLTF. The CDR3 nucleotides are TGTGCCAGCAGCTTATCGGGGGCTGGGGCCAACGTCCTGACTTTC.

V is TRBV19 and J is TRBJ1-5, with TRBD1 matching 8 bases. Unmatched junction bases numbered 9, after V lost 7 bases and J lost 10 bases. This CDR3 has 13 residues. Looked up from germline, CDR1 is LNHDA and CDR2 is SQIVND (reference sequence). In DNA, the CDR3 is TGTGCCAGTAAGGCCGACAGGGGCTTACCCCAGCATTTT. This encodes CASKADRGLPQHF.

V usage is TRBV5-1 and J usage is TRBJ2-1; 11 positions match TRBD2. This CDR3 is built from 18 residues. With V trimmed by 2 bases and J by 0 bases, 7 bases remained unmatched. Germline CDR1 SGHRS, CDR2 YFSETQ. CDR3 protein: CASSLGLAGLSSYNEQFF. The CDR3 region has the DNA TGCGCCAGCAGCTTAGGACTAGCGGGTCTGAGCTCCTACAATGAGCAGTTCTTC.

The chain couples TRBV5-8 to TRBJ2-7; 7 bases are a match to TRBD2. Germline V gene data show CDR1 as SGHTS and CDR2 as YDEGEE. This CDR3 comprises 17 residues. The J segment lost 0 bases and the V segment lost 3 bases, leaving 12 bases of the junction unmatched. The CDR3 loop is CASSSALLAVSSYEQYF. Here the CDR3 DNA reads TGTGCCAGCAGCTCCGCCCTTCTAGCGGTGAGCTCCTACGAGCAGTACTTC.

The V call is TRBV5-1, the J call TRBJ1-1, with a weak D call TRBD1 (5 bases). Per the germline V gene, CDR1 is SGHRS and CDR2 is YFSETQ. This CDR3 contains 12 residues. The germline V and J ends were trimmed by 7 bases and 2 bases, with 9 bases remaining between them. CDR3 sequence (DNA): TGCGCCAGCGGGGACCCTAACACTGAAGCTTTCTTT. This sequence encodes CASGDPNTEAFF. The whole variable domain, remainder taken from reference TRBV5-1 and TRBJ1-1, is KAGVTQTPRYLIKTRGQQVTLSCSPISGHRSVSWYQQTPGQGLQFLFEYFSETQRNKGNFPGRFSGRQFSNSRSEMNVSTLELGDSALYLCASGDPNTEAFFGQGTRLTVV.

The chain is built from TRBV10-3 and TRBJ2-7; TRBD2 matches at 12 bases. Unmatched junction bases numbered 6, after V lost 0 bases and J lost 9 bases. This CDR3 has 15 residues. Germline V CDR1 and CDR2: ENHRY, SYGVKD. This chain's CDR3 is CAISESILAGGGQYF. The CDR3 coding sequence is TGTGCCATCAGTGAGTCGATCCTAGCGGGAGGGGGGCAGTACTTC.

CDR3 nucleotides: TGTGCCAGCGGCTCAATACTAGCGGGGATCGTCGAGCAGTACTTC. Its protein product is CASGSILAGIVEQYF. The chain recombines TRBV2 with TRBJ2-7; TRBD2 aligns across 10 bases. The CDR3 is 15 residues long. With V trimmed by 8 bases and J by 6 bases, 13 bases remained unmatched. Germline CDR1 reads SNHLY; CDR2 reads FYNNEI.

For the CDR3, the DNA is TGCGCCAGCAGCTTGGTGGGTGGGCAGCCGAATGAAAAACTGTTTTTT. It translates to CASSLVGGQPNEKLFF. The chain employs TRBV5-1 and TRBJ1-4; no definite D call. V lost 0 bases and J 5 bases, leaving 14 bases between the germline ends. The CDR3 contains 16 residues. Germline V gene lookup returns CDR1 SGHRS and CDR2 YFSETQ.